These 12 T cell receptor beta chains share one sample of origin, sequenced in a study of cytomegalovirus exposure and HLA in healthy donors. With 60 Vbeta and 13 Jbeta primers, the PCR was carried out. Measured with immunoSEQ multiplex PCR; TCRdb has only the in-frame clones, and not every one. The sample shows around 100,000 clones, over 60% of them seen only once. Sequencing used PBMCs. The receptors were sampled from a woman between 40 and 50 years old in good health and CMV-seropositive.

The V gene is TRBV7-2, the J gene TRBJ2-3; D uncertain. This CDR3 spans 14 amino acids. CDR1 is SGHTA, CDR2 FQGNSA, per germline. V was trimmed by 3 bases and J by 0 bases, leaving 7 bases between them. CDR3: CASSLSRSTDTQYF. CDR3 nucleotide sequence: TGTGCCAGCAGCTTGTCTAGAAGCACAGATACGCAGTATTTT.

This clone has just a few counts. The V gene is TRBV7-3, the J gene TRBJ1-2, with 8 bases matching TRBD1. Germline V gene sequence: CDR1 SGHTA, CDR2 FQGTGA. V dropped 2 bases and J dropped 7; count of bases not matched to a gene: 12. This CDR3 has 16 residues. The CDR3 is CASSLAGQGASGGYTF. For the CDR3, the DNA is TGTGCCAGCAGCTTAGCGGGGCAGGGGGCTTCAGGTGGCTACACCTTC.

The chain joins TRBV19 to TRBJ1-5, with 7 bases matching TRBD1. Losses at the gene ends were 9 bases for V and 5 bases for J; bases not matched to a gene: 10. The CDR3 has 14 amino acids. The germline V gene encodes CDR1 LNHDA and CDR2 SQIVND (reference sequence). The DNA for the CDR3 is TGTGCCAGCACCGGACAGGCTCCGCATCAGCCCCAGCATTTT. This sequence encodes CASTGQAPHQPQHF.

The chain carries TRBV4-1 and TRBJ1-4, with 9 bases lining up with TRBD1. CDR1 and CDR2 (germline): MGHRA, YSYEKL. V lost 0 bases, J lost 7 bases, and 3 bases stayed unmatched. The length of the CDR3 is 15 residues. CDR3 bases: TGCGCCAGCAGCCAAGACCCGGGACAGGGTGAAAAACTGTTTTTT. This codes for CASSQDPGQGEKLFF.

The chain employs TRBV30 and TRBJ1-2; 9 nucleotides line up with TRBD1. V gave up 8 bases and J gave up 1 base; unmatched junction bases: 8. The germline gives CDR1 GTSNPN, CDR2 SVGIG (reference sequence). This CDR3 spans 14 amino acids. As DNA, the CDR3 is TGTGCCGCGACAGGGGGGCTGCTTAACTATGGCTACACCTTC. This encodes CAATGGLLNYGYTF.

This clone was observed a handful of times. The chain employs TRBV30 and TRBJ1-5, with D hard to call. This CDR3 region has 16 residues. With 3 bases removed from V and 0 bases from J, the gap between germline ends came to 15 bases. Germline V lookup: CDR1 GTSNPN, CDR2 SVGIG (reference sequence). In nucleotides, the CDR3 is TGTGCCTGGAGGCTCGGCGGAACCGATAGCAATCAGCCCCAGCATTTT. It yields the protein CAWRLGGTDSNQPQHF.

The gene calls are TRBV19 and TRBJ2-1; D is possibly TRBD1 (7 bases). Germline V gives CDR1 LNHDA, CDR2 SQIVND (reference sequence). The length of the CDR3 is 16 residues. Trimming took 6 bases from V and 6 from J, leaving 21 bases between them. CDR3 loop: CASSPGGRGYSNEQFF. The CDR3 nucleotides read TGTGCCAGTAGCCCCGGGGGCAGGGGGTACTCCAATGAGCAGTTCTTC.

The rearrangement links TRBV29-1 to TRBJ2-7, with TRBD1 matching over 7 bases. The germline V gene has CDR1 SQVTM and CDR2 ANQGSEA. The CDR3 is made up of 12 amino acids. Germline trimming cut 6 bases from V and 1 base from J; bases unmatched to any gene: 3. CDR3: CSVEGQSYEQYF. CDR3 nucleotides: TGCAGCGTAGAGGGACAGTCCTACGAGCAGTACTTC.

This clone was found a few times. The rearrangement uses TRBV4-3 and TRBJ1-4, with D possibly TRBD1 on 5 matching bases. This CDR3 is 17 amino acids long. Trimming removed 3 bases from V and 7 bases from J, with 21 bases in between. CDR1 and CDR2 (germline): LGHNA, YSLEER. In DNA form, the CDR3 reads TGCGCCAGCAGCCATTCCCGGGGCGGGGGGGGGATTGAAAAACTGTTTTTT. It encodes CASSHSRGGGGIEKLFF.

V usage is TRBV6-1 and J usage is TRBJ2-7, with 8 nucleotides matching TRBD2. CDR1 MNHNS and CDR2 SASEGT come from the germline V gene. The length of the CDR3 is 13 residues. The V and J ends lost 5 bases and 6 bases, in that order; junction bases with no gene match: 6. The CDR3 nucleotides are TGTGCCAGCAGTCCGGGACTAGTTGGCGAGCAGTACTTC. The encoded protein is CASSPGLVGEQYF.

CDR3 residues: CASLSQTAYYGYTF. The CDR3 region has the DNA TGTGCTAGTCTTTCCCAGACAGCGTACTATGGCTACACCTTC. The chain carries TRBV12-5 and TRBJ1-2; the D gene is possibly TRBD1 (5 bases). Trimming shortened V by 8 bases and J by 3 bases, and 16 bases separated the two germline ends. The germline gives CDR1 LGHNT, CDR2 FRNRAP. The CDR3 spans 14 residues.

As for this clone: A read error may account for a junction end that differs from germline. CDR3 in DNA: TGTGCCAGCACCGAGTCAGGTTTCTATGGCTACCCCTTC. Protein: CASTESGFYGYPF. The genes are TRBV7-8 and TRBJ1-2; the D is unclear. Germline assignment: CDR1 SGHVS and CDR2 FQNEAQ. This CDR3 contains 13 residues.